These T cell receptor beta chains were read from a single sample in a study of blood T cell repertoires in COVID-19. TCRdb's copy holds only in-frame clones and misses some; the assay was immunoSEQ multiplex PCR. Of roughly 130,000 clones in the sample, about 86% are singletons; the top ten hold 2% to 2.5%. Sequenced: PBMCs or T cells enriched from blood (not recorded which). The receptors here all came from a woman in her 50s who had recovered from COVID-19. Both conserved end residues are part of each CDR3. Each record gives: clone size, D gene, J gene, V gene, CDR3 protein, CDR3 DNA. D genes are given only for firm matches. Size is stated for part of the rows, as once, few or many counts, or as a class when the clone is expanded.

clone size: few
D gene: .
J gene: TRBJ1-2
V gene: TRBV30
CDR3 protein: CAWSVRGSVGGYTF
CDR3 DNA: TGTGCCTGGAGTGTACGGGGGTCTGTCGGTGGCTACACCTTC

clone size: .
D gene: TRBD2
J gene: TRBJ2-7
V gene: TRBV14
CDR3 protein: CASSRPGLDQYEQYF
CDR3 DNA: TGTGCCAGCAGTCGTCCGGGACTAGACCAGTACGAGCAGTACTTC

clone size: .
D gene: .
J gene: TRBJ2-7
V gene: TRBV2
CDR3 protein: CASNRDPDLEQYF
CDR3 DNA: TGTGCCAGTAACAGGGATCCCGACTTAGAGCAGTACTTC

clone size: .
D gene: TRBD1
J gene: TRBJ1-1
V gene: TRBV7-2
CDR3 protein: CASSSGGIGVDTEAFF
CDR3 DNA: TGTGCCAGCAGCTCAGGGGGCATAGGGGTAGACACTGAAGCTTTCTTT

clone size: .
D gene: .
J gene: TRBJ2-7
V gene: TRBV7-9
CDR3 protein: CASSPRHFDEQYF
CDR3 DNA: TGTGCCAGCAGCCCGAGGCATTTCGACGAGCAGTACTTC

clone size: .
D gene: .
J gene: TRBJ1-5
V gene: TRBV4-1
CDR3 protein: CASSQDPRSNQPQHF
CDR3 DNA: TGCGCCAGCAGCCAAGACCCCCGGAGCAATCAGCCCCAGCATTTT

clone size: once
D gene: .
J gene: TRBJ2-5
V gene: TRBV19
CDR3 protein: CASSIFLRGDEQETQYF
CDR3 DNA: TGTGCCAGTAGTATATTCCTCAGGGGCGACGAGCAAGAGACCCAGTACTTC

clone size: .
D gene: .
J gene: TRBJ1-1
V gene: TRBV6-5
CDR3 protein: CASRRGGGLNTEAFF
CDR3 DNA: TGTGCCAGCAGAAGGGGCGGGGGGTTGAACACTGAAGCTTTCTTT

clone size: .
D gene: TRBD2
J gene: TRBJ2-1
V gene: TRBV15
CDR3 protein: CATTVVSGGTYNEQFF
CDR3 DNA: TGTGCCACCACGGTCGTTAGCGGGGGGACCTACAATGAGCAGTTCTTC

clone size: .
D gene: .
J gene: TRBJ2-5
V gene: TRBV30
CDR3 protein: CAWTALGPQETQYF
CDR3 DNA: TGTGCCTGGACGGCATTGGGGCCACAAGAGACCCAGTACTTC

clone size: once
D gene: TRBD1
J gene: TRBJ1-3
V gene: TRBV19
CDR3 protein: CASSIRDRAGNTIYF
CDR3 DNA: TGTGCCAGTAGTATTCGTGACAGGGCTGGAAACACCATATATTTT

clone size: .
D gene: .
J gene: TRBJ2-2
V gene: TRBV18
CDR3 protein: CASSPGSGSNTGELFF
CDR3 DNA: TGTGCCAGCTCACCCGGGAGCGGGTCCAACACCGGGGAGCTGTTTTTT

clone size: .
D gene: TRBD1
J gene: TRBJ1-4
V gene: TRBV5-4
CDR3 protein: CASSLAGQGIEKLFF
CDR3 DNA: TGTGCCAGCAGCTTGGCGGGACAGGGAATTGAAAAACTGTTTTTT

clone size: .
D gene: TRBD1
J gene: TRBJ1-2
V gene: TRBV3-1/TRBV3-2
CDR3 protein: CASSHETGVGYTF
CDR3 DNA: TGTGCCAGCAGCCACGAGACAGGGGTAGGCTACACCTTC

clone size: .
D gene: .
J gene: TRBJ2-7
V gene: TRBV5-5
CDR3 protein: CASSLADNYYEQYF
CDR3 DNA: TGTGCCAGCAGCTTAGCAGACAATTACTACGAGCAGTACTTC

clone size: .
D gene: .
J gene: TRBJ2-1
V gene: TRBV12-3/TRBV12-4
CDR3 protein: CASSLSSAEQFF
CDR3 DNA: TGTGCCAGCAGTTTAAGTAGCGCTGAGCAGTTCTTC

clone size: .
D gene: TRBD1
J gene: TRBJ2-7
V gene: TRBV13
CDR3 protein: CASSPRGQNSYEQYF
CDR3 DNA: TGTGCCAGCAGCCCCAGGGGGCAAAATTCCTACGAGCAGTACTTC

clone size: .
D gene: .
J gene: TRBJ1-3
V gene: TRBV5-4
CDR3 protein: CASSPGVPGTGNTIYF
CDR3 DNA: TGTGCCAGCAGCCCTGGGGTCCCGGGAACTGGAAACACCATATATTTT

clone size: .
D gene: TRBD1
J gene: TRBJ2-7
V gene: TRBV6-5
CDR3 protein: CASSYFWDSTYEQYF
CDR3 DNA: TGTGCCAGCAGTTACTTTTGGGACAGCACCTACGAGCAGTACTTC

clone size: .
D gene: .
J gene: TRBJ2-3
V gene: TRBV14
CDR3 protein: CASSPGRPTDTQYF
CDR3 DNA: TGTGCCAGCAGCCCCGGGAGACCCACAGATACGCAGTATTTT

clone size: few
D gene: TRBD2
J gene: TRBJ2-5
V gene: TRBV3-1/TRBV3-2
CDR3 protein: CASSHGGLRGAPWQETQYF
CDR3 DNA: TGTGCCAGCAGCCACGGAGGGTTGCGGGGGGCCCCGTGGCAAGAGACCCAGTACTTC

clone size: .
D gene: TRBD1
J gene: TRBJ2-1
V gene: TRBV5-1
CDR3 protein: CASSPGTGVGNEQFF
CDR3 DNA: TGCGCCAGCAGCCCGGGGACAGGGGTTGGCAATGAGCAGTTCTTC

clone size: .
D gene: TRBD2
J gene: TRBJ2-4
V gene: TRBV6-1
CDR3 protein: CASSDRTSGGTSVSNIQYF
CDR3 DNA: TGTGCCAGCAGTGACCGGACTAGCGGGGGGACATCAGTATCGAACATTCAGTACTTC

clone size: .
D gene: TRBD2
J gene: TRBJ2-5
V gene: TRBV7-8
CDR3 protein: CASSPTSGGAETQYF
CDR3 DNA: TGTGCCAGCAGCCCGACTAGCGGGGGGGCGGAGACCCAGTACTTC

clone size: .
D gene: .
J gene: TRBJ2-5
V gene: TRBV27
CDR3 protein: CASSPGDRRLETQYF
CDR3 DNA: TGTGCCAGCAGCCCCGGAGACAGGAGGTTGGAGACCCAGTACTTC

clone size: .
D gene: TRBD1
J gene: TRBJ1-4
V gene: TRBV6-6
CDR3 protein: CASSYRTGLGEKLFF
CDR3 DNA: TGTGCCAGCAGTTACAGGACAGGCTTGGGCGAAAAACTGTTTTTT

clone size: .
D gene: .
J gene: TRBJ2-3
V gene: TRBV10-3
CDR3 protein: CAISDEDSTDTQYF
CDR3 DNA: TGTGCCATCAGTGACGAGGATAGCACAGATACGCAGTATTTT

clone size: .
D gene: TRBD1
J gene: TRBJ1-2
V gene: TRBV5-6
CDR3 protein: CASSWQDRAGYTF
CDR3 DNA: TGTGCCAGCAGCTGGCAGGACAGGGCCGGCTACACCTTC

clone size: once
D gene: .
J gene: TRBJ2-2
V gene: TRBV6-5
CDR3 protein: CASSYDKFGIAGELFF
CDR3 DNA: TGTGCCAGCAGTTACGACAAGTTTGGCATAGCCGGGGAGCTGTTTTTT

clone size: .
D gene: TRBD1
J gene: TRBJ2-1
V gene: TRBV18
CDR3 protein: CASSDRVNEQFF
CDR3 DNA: TGTGCCAGCTCCGACAGGGTCAATGAGCAGTTCTTC

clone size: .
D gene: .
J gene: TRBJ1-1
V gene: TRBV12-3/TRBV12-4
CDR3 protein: CASSLFPPSVAFF
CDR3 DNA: TGTGCCAGCAGTTTGTTCCCCCCGTCCGTGGCTTTCTTT

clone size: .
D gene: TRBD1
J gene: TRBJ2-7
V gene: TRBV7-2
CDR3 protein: CASTPGGRYEQYF
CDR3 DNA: TGTGCCAGCACCCCAGGGGGTCGCTACGAGCAGTACTTC

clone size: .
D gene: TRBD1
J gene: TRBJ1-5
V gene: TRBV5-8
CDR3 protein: CASSLTDRDNQPQHF
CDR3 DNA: TGTGCCAGCAGCTTGACGGACAGGGACAATCAGCCCCAGCATTTT

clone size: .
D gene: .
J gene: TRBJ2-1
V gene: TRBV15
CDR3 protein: CATSSLVNEQFF
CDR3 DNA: TGTGCCACCAGTTCGCTAGTGAATGAGCAGTTCTTC

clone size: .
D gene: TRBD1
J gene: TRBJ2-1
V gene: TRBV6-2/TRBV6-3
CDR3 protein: CASNPTGGMSSYNEQFF
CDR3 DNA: TGTGCCAGCAACCCGACAGGGGGCATGAGCTCCTACAATGAGCAGTTCTTC

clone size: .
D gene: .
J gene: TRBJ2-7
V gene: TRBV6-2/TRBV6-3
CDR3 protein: CASSYSGEGQYF
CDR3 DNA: TGTGCCAGCAGTTACTCTGGAGAGGGGCAGTACTTC

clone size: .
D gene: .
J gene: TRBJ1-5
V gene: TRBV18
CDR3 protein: CASSVQTGRGQPQHF
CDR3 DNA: TGTGCCAGCTCAGTACAAACAGGGCGGGGGCAGCCCCAGCATTTT

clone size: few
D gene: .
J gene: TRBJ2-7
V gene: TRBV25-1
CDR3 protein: CASSREPLGQYF
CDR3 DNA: TGTGCCAGCAGCCGGGAACCTCTGGGGCAGTACTTC

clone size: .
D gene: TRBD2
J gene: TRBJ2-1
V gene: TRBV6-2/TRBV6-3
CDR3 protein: CASSRGLAGGPVYNEQFF
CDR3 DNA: TGTGCCAGCAGCCGCGGACTAGCGGGGGGGCCCGTCTACAATGAGCAGTTCTTC

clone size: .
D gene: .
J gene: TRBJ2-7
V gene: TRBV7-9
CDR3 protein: CASSLGGAGKTYEQYF
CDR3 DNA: TGTGCCAGCAGCTTAGGTGGCGCCGGGAAGACCTACGAGCAGTACTTC

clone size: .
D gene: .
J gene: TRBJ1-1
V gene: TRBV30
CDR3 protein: CAWTDGAGTEAFF
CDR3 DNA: TGTGCCTGGACGGACGGTGCGGGCACTGAAGCTTTCTTT

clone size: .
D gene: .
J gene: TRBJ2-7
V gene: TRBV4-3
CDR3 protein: CASSQVGNYEQYF
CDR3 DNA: TGCGCCAGCAGCCAAGTGGGCAACTACGAGCAGTACTTC

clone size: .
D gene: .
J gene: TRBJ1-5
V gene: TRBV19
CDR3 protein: CASSIDRSQPQHF
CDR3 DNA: TGTGCCAGTAGTATAGATAGGAGTCAGCCCCAGCATTTT

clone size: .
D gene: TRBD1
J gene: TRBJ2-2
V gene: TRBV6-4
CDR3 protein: CASSAGTGATGELFF
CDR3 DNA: TGTGCCAGCAGTGCAGGGACAGGTGCCACCGGGGAGCTGTTTTTT

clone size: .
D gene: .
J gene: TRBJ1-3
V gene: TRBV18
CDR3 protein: CASSPGRGPSSGNTIYF
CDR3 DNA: TGTGCCAGCTCACCGGGGAGGGGCCCGAGCTCTGGAAACACCATATATTTT

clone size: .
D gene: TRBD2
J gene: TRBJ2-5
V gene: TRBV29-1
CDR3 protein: CSVAFGRETQYF
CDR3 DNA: TGCAGCGTCGCCTTCGGGAGGGAGACCCAGTACTTC

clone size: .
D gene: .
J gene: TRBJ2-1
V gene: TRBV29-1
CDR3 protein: CSVQGGGVTYNEQFF
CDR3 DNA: TGCAGCGTCCAAGGGGGCGGGGTAACCTACAATGAGCAGTTCTTC

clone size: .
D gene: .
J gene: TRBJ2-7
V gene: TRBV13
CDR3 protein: CASSLVGEAYEQYF
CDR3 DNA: TGTGCCAGCAGCTTAGTGGGGGAGGCCTACGAGCAGTACTTC

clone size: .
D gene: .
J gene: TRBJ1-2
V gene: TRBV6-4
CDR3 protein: CASSDGHFSGYGYTF
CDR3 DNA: TGTGCCAGCAGTGACGGTCACTTCTCGGGCTATGGCTACACCTTC

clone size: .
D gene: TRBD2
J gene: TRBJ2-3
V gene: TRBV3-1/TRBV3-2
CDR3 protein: CASSIRTSVTDTQYF
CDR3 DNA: TGTGCCAGCAGCATCAGGACTAGCGTTACAGATACGCAGTATTTT

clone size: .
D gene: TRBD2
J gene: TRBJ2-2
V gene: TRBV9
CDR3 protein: CASAGGPDTGELFF
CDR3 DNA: TGTGCCAGCGCGGGGGGGCCAGACACCGGGGAGCTGTTTTTT

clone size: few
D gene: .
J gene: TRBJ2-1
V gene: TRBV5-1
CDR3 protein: CASSLEARLNEQFF
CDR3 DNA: TGCGCCAGCAGCTTGGAGGCCAGACTCAATGAGCAGTTCTTC

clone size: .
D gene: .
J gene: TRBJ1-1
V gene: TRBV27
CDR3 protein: CASSFLGEGGTEAFF
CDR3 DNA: TGTGCCAGCAGTTTCTTGGGGGAGGGAGGCACTGAAGCTTTCTTT

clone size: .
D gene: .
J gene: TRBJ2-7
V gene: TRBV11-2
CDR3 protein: CASAPSGVVREQYF
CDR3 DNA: TGTGCCAGCGCACCGTCAGGGGTAGTAAGGGAGCAGTACTTC

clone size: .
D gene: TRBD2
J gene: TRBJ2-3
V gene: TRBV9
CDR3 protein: CASSTGTSGVRTDTQYF
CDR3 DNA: TGTGCCAGCAGCACAGGGACTAGCGGGGTCCGTACAGATACGCAGTATTTT

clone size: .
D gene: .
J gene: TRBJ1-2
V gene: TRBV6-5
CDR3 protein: CASKNSNYGYTF
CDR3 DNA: TGTGCCAGCAAAAACAGTAACTATGGCTACACCTTC

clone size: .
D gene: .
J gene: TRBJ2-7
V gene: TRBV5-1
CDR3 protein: CASSYDRTSSYEQYF
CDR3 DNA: TGCGCCAGCAGTTATGACAGGACCAGCTCCTACGAGCAGTACTTC